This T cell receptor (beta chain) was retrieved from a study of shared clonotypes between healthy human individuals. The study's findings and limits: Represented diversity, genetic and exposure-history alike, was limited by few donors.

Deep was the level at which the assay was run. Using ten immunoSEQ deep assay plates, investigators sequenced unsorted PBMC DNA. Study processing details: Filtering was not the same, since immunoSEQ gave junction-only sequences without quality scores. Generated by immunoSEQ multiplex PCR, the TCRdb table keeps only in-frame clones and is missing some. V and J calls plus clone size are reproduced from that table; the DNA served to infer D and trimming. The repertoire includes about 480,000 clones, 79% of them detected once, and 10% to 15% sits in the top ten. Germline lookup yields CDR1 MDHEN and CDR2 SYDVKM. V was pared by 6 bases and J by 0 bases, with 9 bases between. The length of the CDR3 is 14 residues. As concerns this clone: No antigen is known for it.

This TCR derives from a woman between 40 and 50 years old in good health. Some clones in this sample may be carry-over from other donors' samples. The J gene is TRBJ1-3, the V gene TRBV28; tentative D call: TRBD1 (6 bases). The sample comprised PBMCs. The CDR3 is CASRDSRSGNTIYF. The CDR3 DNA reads TGTGCCAGCAGGGACAGCCGCTCTGGAAACACCATATATTTT.